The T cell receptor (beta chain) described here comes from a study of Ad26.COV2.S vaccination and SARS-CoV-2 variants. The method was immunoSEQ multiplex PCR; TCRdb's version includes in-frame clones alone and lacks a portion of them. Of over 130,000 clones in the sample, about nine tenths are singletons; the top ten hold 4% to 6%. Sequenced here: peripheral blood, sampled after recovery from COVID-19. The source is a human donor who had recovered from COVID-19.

CDR3 coding DNA: TGTGCCAGCACCACGGGGGGGGGAGATAATGAAAAACTGTTTTTT. This translates into CASTTGGGDNEKLFF. The chain uses TRBV6-5 and TRBJ1-4; the D gene is possibly TRBD1 (5 bases). The germline CDR1 and CDR2 sequences are MNHEY and SVGAGI. The CDR3 totals 15 residues. With 7 bases removed from V and 4 bases from J, the gap between germline ends came to 16 bases.